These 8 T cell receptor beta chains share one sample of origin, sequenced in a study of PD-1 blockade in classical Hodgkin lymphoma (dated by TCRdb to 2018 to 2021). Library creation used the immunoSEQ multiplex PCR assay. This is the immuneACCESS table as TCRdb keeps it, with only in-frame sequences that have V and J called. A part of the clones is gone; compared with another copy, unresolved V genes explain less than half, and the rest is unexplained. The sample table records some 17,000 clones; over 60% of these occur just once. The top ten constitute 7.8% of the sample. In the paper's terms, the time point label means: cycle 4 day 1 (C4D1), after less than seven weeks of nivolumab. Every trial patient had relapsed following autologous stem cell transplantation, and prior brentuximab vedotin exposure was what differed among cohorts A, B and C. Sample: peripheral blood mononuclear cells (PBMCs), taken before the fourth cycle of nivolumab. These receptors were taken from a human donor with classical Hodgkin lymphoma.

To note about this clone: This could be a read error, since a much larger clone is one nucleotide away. The DNA of the CDR3 is TGTGCCTGGGGCGGGGGGACCACTGAAGCTTTCTTT. Translating gives CAWGGGTTEAFF. The rearrangement uses TRBV30 and TRBJ1-1, with D possibly matching TRBD1 (5 bases). The CDR3 is made up of 12 amino acids. Germline loops: CDR1 GTSNPN, CDR2 SVGIG (reference sequence). Trimming took 5 bases from V and 4 from J, leaving 11 bases between them.

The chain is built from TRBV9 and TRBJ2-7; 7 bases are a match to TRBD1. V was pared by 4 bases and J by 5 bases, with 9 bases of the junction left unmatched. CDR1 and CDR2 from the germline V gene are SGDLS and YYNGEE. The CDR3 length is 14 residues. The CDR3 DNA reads TGTGCCAGCAGCCCGGCGCAGGGGGACCACGAGCAGTACTTC. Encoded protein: CASSPAQGDHEQYF.

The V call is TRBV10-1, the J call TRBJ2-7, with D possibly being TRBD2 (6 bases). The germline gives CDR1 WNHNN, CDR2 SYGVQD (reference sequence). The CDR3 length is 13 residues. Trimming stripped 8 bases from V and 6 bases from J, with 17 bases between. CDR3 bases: TGCGCCAGCGCCGGGACTTCGAGGGGCGAGCAGTACTTC. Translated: CASAGTSRGEQYF.

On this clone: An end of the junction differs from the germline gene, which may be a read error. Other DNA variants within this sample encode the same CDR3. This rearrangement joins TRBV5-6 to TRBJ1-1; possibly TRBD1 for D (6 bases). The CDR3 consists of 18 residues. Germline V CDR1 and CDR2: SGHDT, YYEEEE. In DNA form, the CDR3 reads TGTGCTAGCAGCTTCGATAGTAGGAGGGGGACGTTGAACACTGAAGCTTTCTTT. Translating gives CASSFDSRRGTLNTEAFF.

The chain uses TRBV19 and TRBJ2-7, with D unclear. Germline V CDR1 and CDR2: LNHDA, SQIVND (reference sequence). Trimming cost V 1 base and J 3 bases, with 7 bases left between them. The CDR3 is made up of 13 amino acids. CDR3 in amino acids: CASSIGLIYEQYF. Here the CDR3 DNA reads TGTGCCAGTAGTATAGGCCTGATCTACGAGCAGTACTTC. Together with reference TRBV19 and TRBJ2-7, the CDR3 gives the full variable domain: DGGITQSPKYLFRKEGQNVTLSCEQNLNHDAMYWYRQDPGQGLRLIYYSQIVNDFQKGDIAEGYSVSREKKESFPLTVTSAQKNPTAFYLCASSIGLIYEQYFGPGTRLTVT.

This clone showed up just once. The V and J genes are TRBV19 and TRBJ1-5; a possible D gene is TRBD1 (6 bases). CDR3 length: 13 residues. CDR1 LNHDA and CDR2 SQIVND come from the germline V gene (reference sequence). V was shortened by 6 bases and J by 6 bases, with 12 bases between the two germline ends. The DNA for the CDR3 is TGTGCCAGTAGAACAGGGATCGGTCAGCCCCAGCATTTT. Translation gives CASRTGIGQPQHF. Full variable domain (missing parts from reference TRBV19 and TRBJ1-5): DGGITQSPKYLFRKEGQNVTLSCEQNLNHDAMYWYRQDPGQGLRLIYYSQIVNDFQKGDIAEGYSVSREKKESFPLTVTSAQKNPTAFYLCASRTGIGQPQHFGDGTRLSIL.

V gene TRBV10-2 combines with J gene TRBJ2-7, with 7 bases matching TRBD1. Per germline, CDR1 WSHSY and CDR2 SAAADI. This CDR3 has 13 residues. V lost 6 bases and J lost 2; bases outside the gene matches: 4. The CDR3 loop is CASRGTATYEQYF. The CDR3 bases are TGCGCCAGCAGAGGGACAGCAACCTACGAGCAGTACTTC.

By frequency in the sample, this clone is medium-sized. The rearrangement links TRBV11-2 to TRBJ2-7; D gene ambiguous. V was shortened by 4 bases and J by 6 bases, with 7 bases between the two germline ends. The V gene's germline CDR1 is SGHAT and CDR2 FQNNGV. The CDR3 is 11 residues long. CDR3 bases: TGTGCCAGCAGCTGGCCGGGCGAGCAGTACTTC. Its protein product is CASSWPGEQYF.